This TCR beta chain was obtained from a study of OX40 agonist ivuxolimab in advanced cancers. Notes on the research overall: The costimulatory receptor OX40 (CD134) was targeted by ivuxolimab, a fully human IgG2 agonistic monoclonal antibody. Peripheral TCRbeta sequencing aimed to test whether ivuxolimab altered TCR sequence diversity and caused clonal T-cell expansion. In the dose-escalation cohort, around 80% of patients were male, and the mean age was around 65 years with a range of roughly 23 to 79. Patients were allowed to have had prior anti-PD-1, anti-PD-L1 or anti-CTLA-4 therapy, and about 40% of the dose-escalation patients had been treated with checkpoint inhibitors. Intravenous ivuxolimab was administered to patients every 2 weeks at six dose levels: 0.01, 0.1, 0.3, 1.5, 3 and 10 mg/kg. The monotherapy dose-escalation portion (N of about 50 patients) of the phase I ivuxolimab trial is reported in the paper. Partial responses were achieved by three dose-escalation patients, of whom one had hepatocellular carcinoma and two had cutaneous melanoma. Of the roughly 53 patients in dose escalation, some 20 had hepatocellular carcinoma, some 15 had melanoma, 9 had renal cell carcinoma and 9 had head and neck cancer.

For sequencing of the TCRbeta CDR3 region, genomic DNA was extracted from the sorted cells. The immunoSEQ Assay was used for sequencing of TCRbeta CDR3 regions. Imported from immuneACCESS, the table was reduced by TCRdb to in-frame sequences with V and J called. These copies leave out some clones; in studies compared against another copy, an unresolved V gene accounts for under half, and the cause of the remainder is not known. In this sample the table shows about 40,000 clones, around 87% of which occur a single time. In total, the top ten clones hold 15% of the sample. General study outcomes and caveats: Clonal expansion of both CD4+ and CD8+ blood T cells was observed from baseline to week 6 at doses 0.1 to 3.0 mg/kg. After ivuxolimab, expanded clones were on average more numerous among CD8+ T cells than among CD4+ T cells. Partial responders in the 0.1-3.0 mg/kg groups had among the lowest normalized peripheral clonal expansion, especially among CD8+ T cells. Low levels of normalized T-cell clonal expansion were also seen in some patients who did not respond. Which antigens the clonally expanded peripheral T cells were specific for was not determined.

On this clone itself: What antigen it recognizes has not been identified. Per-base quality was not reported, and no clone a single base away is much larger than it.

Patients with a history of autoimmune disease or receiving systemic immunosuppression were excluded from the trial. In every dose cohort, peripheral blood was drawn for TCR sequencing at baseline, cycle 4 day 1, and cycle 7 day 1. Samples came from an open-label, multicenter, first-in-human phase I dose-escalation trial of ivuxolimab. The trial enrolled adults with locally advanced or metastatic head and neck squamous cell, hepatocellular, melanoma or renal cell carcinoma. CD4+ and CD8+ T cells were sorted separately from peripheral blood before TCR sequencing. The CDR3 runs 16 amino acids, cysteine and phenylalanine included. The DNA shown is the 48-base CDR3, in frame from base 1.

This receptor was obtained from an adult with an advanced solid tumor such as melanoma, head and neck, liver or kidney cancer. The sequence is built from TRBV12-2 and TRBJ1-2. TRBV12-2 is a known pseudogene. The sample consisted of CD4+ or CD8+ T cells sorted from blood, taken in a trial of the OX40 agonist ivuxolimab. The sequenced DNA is TGTGCAAGTCGCTCAGGACCTCCACGAAAGACCTATGGCTACACCTTC. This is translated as CASRSGPPRKTYGYTF.